This entry lists 17 T cell receptor beta chains sequenced from one sample in a study of blood T cell repertoires in COVID-19. Using immunoSEQ multiplex PCR, the repertoire was profiled, and TCRdb retains in-frame clones only, with some absent. The data show about 98,000 clones, around 82% seen once. What was sequenced was peripheral blood. These receptors all come from a man between 65 and 85 years old with active or convalescent COVID-19.

The rearrangement uses TRBV29-1 and TRBJ1-1, with D unresolved. Germline loops: CDR1 SQVTM, CDR2 ANQGSEA. The CDR3 spans 11 residues. V was pared by 7 bases and J by 0 bases, with 6 bases between. The CDR3 reads CSAAMNTEAFF. CDR3 nucleotides: TGCAGCGCCGCTATGAACACTGAAGCTTTCTTT.

V usage is TRBV4-1 and J usage is TRBJ2-5, with TRBD2 identical over 8 bases. V was clipped by 3 bases and J by 5 bases; unmatched bases: 5. Germline CDR1 MGHRA, CDR2 YSYEKL. CDR3 length: 14 amino acids. The CDR3 DNA reads as TGCGCCAGCAGCCAGGGGACTAGTGGGGAGACCCAGTACTTC. Its protein is CASSQGTSGETQYF.

The chain recombines TRBV30 with TRBJ1-1; 9 positions agree with TRBD1. Trimming at V came to 5 bases and at J to 7 bases, leaving 20 bases not matched to a gene. CDR1 and CDR2 (germline): GTSNPN, SVGIG (reference sequence). The CDR3 has 17 amino acids. The CDR3 region is CAWAVLGGTGIAGEAFF. CDR3 DNA sequence: TGTGCCTGGGCGGTACTTGGAGGGACAGGGATCGCGGGTGAAGCTTTCTTT.

The V call is TRBV9, the J call TRBJ1-5, with unresolved D. This CDR3 has 12 amino acids. Germline CDR1 SGDLS, CDR2 YYNGEE. The V and J ends lost 2 bases and 5 bases respectively, with 5 bases between them. The CDR3 sequence: CASSVGDQPQHF. The CDR3 DNA follows: TGTGCCAGCAGCGTGGGCGATCAGCCCCAGCATTTT.

The chain is built from TRBV5-1 and TRBJ1-4, with D unresolved. Trimming shortened V by 2 bases and J by 5 bases, and 10 bases separated the two germline ends. Germline V CDR1 and CDR2: SGHRS, YFSETQ. This CDR3 has 14 amino acids. The CDR3 protein is CASSFLGENEKLFF. In nucleotides, the CDR3 is TGCGCCAGCAGCTTTTTGGGAGAGAATGAAAAACTGTTTTTT.

This rearrangement joins TRBV14 to TRBJ1-2; 10 bases align to TRBD1. This CDR3 is 14 amino acids long. V was pared by 4 bases and J by 4 bases, with 3 bases of the junction left unmatched. CDR1 is SGHDN, CDR2 FVKESK, per germline. The CDR3 DNA is TGTGCCAGCAGCCCCTGGACAGGGGGCTATGGCTACACCTTC. Its translation: CASSPWTGGYGYTF.

The chain links TRBV19 to TRBJ1-2; D unresolved. Trimming took off 8 bases at V and 1 base at J, with 11 bases between the two ends. The CDR3 is 13 amino acids. Germline CDR1 reads LNHDA; CDR2 reads SQIVND (reference sequence). The CDR3 bases are TGTGCCAGTGCTCCGGACTTTAACTATGGCTACACCTTC. Its protein product is CASAPDFNYGYTF.

The chain recombines TRBV6-5 with TRBJ2-3; 7 bases fit TRBD1. Per germline, CDR1 MNHEY and CDR2 SVGAGI. The CDR3 consists of 15 residues. Unmatched junction bases numbered 5, after V lost 5 bases and J lost 0 bases. CDR3 nucleotides: TGTGCCAGCAGTAGGGGACAGACTAGCACAGATACGCAGTATTTT. It codes for CASSRGQTSTDTQYF.

The genes are TRBV9 and TRBJ2-2; tentative D call: TRBD2 (5 bases). The germline V and J ends were trimmed by 0 bases and 6 bases, with 12 bases remaining between them. This CDR3 spans 15 amino acids. Per germline, CDR1 SGDLS and CDR2 YYNGEE. The CDR3 nucleotides read TGTGCCAGCAGCGTAGGGCATGTCGGGGCCGGGGAGCTGTTTTTT. Protein product: CASSVGHVGAGELFF.

The rearrangement links TRBV6-5 to TRBJ1-2; D may be TRBD1 (6 bases). V gave up 6 bases and J gave up 1 base, with 9 bases separating them. Germline CDR1 reads MNHEY; CDR2 reads SVGAGI. The CDR3 has 13 amino acids. The CDR3 loop is CASRTDSNYGYTF. CDR3 sequence (DNA): TGTGCCAGCAGAACGGACAGTAACTATGGCTACACCTTC.

This clone is a singleton in its sample. The V gene is TRBV7-8, the J gene TRBJ1-1; no definite D call. The CDR3 consists of 14 residues. Trimming removed 2 bases from V and 4 bases from J, with 11 bases in between. Germline V lookup: CDR1 SGHVS, CDR2 FQNEAQ. CDR3 sequence reads: CASSLLREVTEAFF. CDR3 DNA sequence: TGTGCCAGCAGCTTACTCCGGGAAGTCACTGAAGCTTTCTTT.

V usage is TRBV3-1 (or the pseudogene TRBV3-2) and J usage is TRBJ2-1; the match to TRBD2 covers 9 bases. The CDR3 extends over 16 amino acids. CDR1 LGHDT and CDR2 YNNKEL come from the germline V gene (reference sequence). V lost 0 bases, J lost 3 bases, and 3 bases stayed unmatched. The CDR3 nucleotides read TGTGCCAGCAGCCAAGAAAGAGCGGGGGGCTACAATGAGCAGTTCTTC. Translated: CASSQERAGGYNEQFF.

This clone came up once. A single base separates this from a much larger clone, so it may be a read error. This sequence joins TRBV5-6 and TRBJ2-5; perhaps TRBD1 as D (6 bases). This CDR3 is 15 amino acids long. Trimming cost V 0 bases and J 1 base, with 10 bases left between them. Germline V gene data show CDR1 as SGHDT and CDR2 as YYEEEE. The CDR3 region is CASSLGGRGQETQYF. The CDR3 region has the DNA TGTGCCAGCAGCTTGGGCGGCAGGGGCCAAGAGACCCAGTACTTC. The full variable domain, completed using reference TRBV5-6 and TRBJ2-5, is DAGVTQSPTHLIKTRGQQVTLRCSPKSGHDTVSWYQQALGQGPQFIFQYYEEEERQRGNFPDRFSGHQFPNYSSELNVNALLLGDSALYLCASSLGGRGQETQYFGPGTRLLVL.

The chain has TRBV4-1 and TRBJ1-4, with D possibly matching TRBD1 (6 bases). This CDR3 region has 13 residues. Germline CDR1 is MGHRA and CDR2 is YSYEKL. V was pared by 0 bases and J by 8 bases, with 7 bases between. CDR3 nucleotides: TGCGCCAGCAGCCAAGATAGGGGGGAAAAACTGTTTTTT. Protein: CASSQDRGEKLFF.

This CDR3 reads CASRSLETQYF. In nucleotides, the CDR3 is TGTGCCAGCCGGTCGTTGGAGACCCAGTACTTC. The chain is built from TRBV6-5 and TRBJ2-5; D call uncertain. The CDR3 has 11 amino acids. Germline CDR1 reads MNHEY; CDR2 reads SVGAGI. The V and J ends lost 8 bases and 5 bases respectively, with 9 bases between them.

V usage is TRBV11-3 and J usage is TRBJ2-1, with 9 bases matching TRBD2. With 3 bases clipped from V and 8 bases from J, the junction kept 5 bases outside the gene matches. Germline V lookup: CDR1 SGHNT, CDR2 YENEEA. CDR3 length equals 14 residues. The CDR3 is CASSFPGTSHEQFF. CDR3 DNA: TGTGCCAGCAGCTTCCCCGGGACTAGCCATGAGCAGTTCTTC.

J is TRBJ2-4 and V is TRBV7-2; D remains ambiguous. Trimming shortened V by 4 bases and J by 10 bases, and 17 bases separated the two germline ends. Germline V lookup: CDR1 SGHTA, CDR2 FQGNSA. The CDR3 has 14 residues. As DNA, the CDR3 is TGTGCCAGCAGCTCCGCCCTTGGAGCCGTGATTCAGTACTTC. It yields the protein CASSSALGAVIQYF.